The entry that follows covers one T cell receptor (beta chain) sequence. Antigen: not known. The data derive from a study of T cell repertoires in cytomegalovirus infection. Study-level background: CMV infection together with matching HLA type was indicated by public TCR beta signatures.

General study results and limits: HLA-C-restricted CMV-specific TCR beta clonotypes prevailed in the ex vivo response. Summed frequency of public TCR beta families distinguished CMV carriers with the relevant HLA.

TCRdb reanalysed the reads using MiXCR and keeps one entry per CDR3 protein. The data hold 90,000 to 120,000 distinct CDR3 sequences, with 23% observed a single time. The V end lost 7 bases, the J end lost 2 bases, and 10 bases lay between the germline ends. CDR3 length: 13 residues. Germline CDR1 SEHNR, CDR2 FQNEAQ (reference sequence). This receptor was obtained from a human donor in good health (CMV status not recorded). Some clones in this sample may be carry-over from other donors' samples. The chain recombines TRBV7-9 with TRBJ2-3; tentative D call: TRBD1 (6 bases). Sequencing used CD8+ T cells from PBMCs. CDR3 residues: CASMDSSTDTQYF. The CDR3 region has the DNA TGTGCCAGCATGGACAGCTCCACAGATACGCAGTATTTT. The entire variable domain, with the rest obtained from reference TRBV7-9 and TRBJ2-3, is as follows: DTGVSQNPRHKITKRGQNVTFRCDPISEHNRLYWYRQTLGQGPEFLTYFQNEAQLEKSRLLSDRFSAERPKGSFSTLEIQRTEQGDSAMYLCASMDSSTDTQYFGPGTRLTVL.